The 29 T cell receptor beta chains listed next were all sequenced from one sample in a study of vaccination and CD4 T cells after COVID-19. TCRdb independently ran MiXCR on the PCR reads; one entry per CDR3 protein. The table includes fewer than 30,000 distinct CDR3 sequences, around 53% detected once. Sequencing was performed on CD4+ T cells from blood, taken before SARS-CoV-2 vaccination. The receptors originated from a human donor who had recovered from COVID-19.

In this sample, this clonotype turned up a few times. This chain uses TRBV25-1 with TRBJ1-6, with no clear D. V was cut by 1 base and J by 10 bases, with 5 bases left in between. The CDR3 has 12 residues. CDR1 and CDR2 from the germline V gene are MGHDK and SYGVNS. This chain's CDR3 is CASSESKSPLHF. The CDR3 DNA is TGTGCCAGCAGTGAATCTAAATCACCCCTCCACTTT.

The rearrangement joins TRBV29-1 to TRBJ1-2, with a tentative D call TRBD1 (5 bases). V was trimmed by 8 bases and J by 8 bases, leaving 15 bases between them. The CDR3 loop spans 11 amino acids. Germline-derived CDR1 and CDR2 are SQVTM and ANQGSEA. CDR3 amino acids: CSFHQGGGYTF. CDR3 in DNA: TGCAGCTTCCACCAGGGAGGAGGCTACACCTTC.

This clonotype has more than one count but fewer than ten. The chain couples TRBV27 to TRBJ1-5, with 8 bases aligning to TRBD1. This CDR3 has 17 residues. The junction had 11 bases not matched to a gene; V was cut back by 2 bases and J by 5 bases. In germline, CDR1 is MNHEY, CDR2 SMNVEV (reference sequence). DNA of the CDR3: TGTGCCAGCAGTTTAGCGGCCCCAGGGGGCGGGGATCAGCCCCAGCATTTT. Translating gives CASSLAAPGGGDQPQHF.

This chain uses TRBV6-1 with TRBJ1-5; possibly TRBD1 for D (6 bases). V lost 8 bases, J lost 10 bases, and 15 bases lay in between. There are 12 residues in the CDR3. Germline V lookup: CDR1 MNHNS, CDR2 SASEGT. Written as DNA, the CDR3 is TGTGCCAGCGGACCAGGGGTGTATCCCCAGCATTTT. Its protein is CASGPGVYPQHF.

The CDR3 is CATSEMTGAQETQYF. The CDR3 DNA follows: TGTGCCACCAGTGAGATGACAGGGGCCCAAGAGACCCAGTACTTC. V is TRBV24-1 and J is TRBJ2-5, with TRBD1 matching 8 bases. CDR1 is KGHDR, CDR2 SFDVKD, per germline. Trimming at V came to 4 bases and at J to 1 base, leaving 4 bases not matched to a gene. The CDR3 covers 15 residues.

The chain employs TRBV5-1 and TRBJ2-7; 8 bases line up with TRBD2. V was clipped by 1 base and J by 3 bases; unmatched bases: 3. This CDR3 is 14 amino acids long. Per germline, CDR1 SGHRS and CDR2 YFSETQ. This chain's CDR3 is CASSLTSGGYEQYF. CDR3 in DNA: TGCGCCAGCAGCTTGACTAGCGGAGGCTACGAGCAGTACTTC.

The chain links TRBV18 to TRBJ2-3; 7 bases agree with TRBD1. Germline loops: CDR1 KGHSH, CDR2 LQKENI. This CDR3 region has 15 residues. V lost 9 bases, J lost 0 bases, and 9 bases stayed unmatched. CDR3 in amino acids: CASSTGTESTDTQYF. CDR3 sequence (DNA): TGTGCCAGTTCGACCGGGACAGAAAGCACAGATACGCAGTATTTT.

CDR3 sequence: CASSEGSTVSYNEQFF. As DNA, the CDR3 is TGTGCCAGCAGTGAAGGGTCGACAGTCTCCTACAATGAGCAGTTCTTC. This chain links TRBV25-1 with TRBJ2-1; TRBD1 is a possible D gene (5 bases). The CDR3 has 16 amino acids. CDR1 is MGHDK, CDR2 SYGVNS, per germline. Trimming removed 2 bases at V and 0 bases at J, with 11 bases between.

The J gene is TRBJ2-5, the V gene TRBV6-1, with D possibly TRBD2 on 6 matching bases. Germline loops: CDR1 MNHNS, CDR2 SASEGT. The V and J ends lost 2 bases and 1 base respectively, with 17 bases between them. The CDR3 contains 17 residues. Written as DNA, the CDR3 is TGTGCCAGCAGTGAATCGGGGGTCCTTGGTTCCCAAGAGACCCAGTACTTC. This translates into CASSESGVLGSQETQYF.

The chain links TRBV7-9 to TRBJ2-3, with 7 nucleotides matching TRBD2. Germline V lookup: CDR1 SEHNR, CDR2 FQNEAQ (reference sequence). The CDR3 totals 17 residues. V dropped 1 base and J dropped 2; count of bases not matched to a gene: 9. As DNA, the CDR3 is TGTGCCAGCAGCTTAGGGTCGAGCGGGACTCCCACAGATACGCAGTATTTT. Protein product: CASSLGSSGTPTDTQYF.

This chain uses TRBV18 with TRBJ1-2, with D perhaps TRBD1 (5 bases). CDR3 length equals 14 residues. Trimming shortened V by 3 bases and J by 0 bases, and 8 bases separated the two germline ends. The germline CDR1 and CDR2 sequences are KGHSH and LQKENI. This CDR3 reads CASSPDSANYGYTF. Here the CDR3 DNA reads TGTGCCAGCTCACCTGACAGCGCTAACTATGGCTACACCTTC.

This clonotype turned up a few times. The chain recombines TRBV20-1 with TRBJ2-3, with D unclear. This CDR3 is built from 13 residues. Germline V gives CDR1 DFQATT, CDR2 SNEGSKA (reference sequence). The DNA of the CDR3 is TGCAGCCCCAGAACCCCTAGCACAGATACGCAGTATTTT. Translating gives CSPRTPSTDTQYF.

This sequence joins TRBV12-3 or TRBV12-4 and TRBJ1-2; 7 bases match TRBD1. The CDR3 length is 13 residues. V trimming: 6 bases; J trimming: 9 bases; junction bases outside the gene matches: 10. This CDR3 is CASSRTGSSSYTF. The CDR3 DNA sequence: TGTGCCAGCAGCCGGACAGGTTCATCGAGCTACACCTTC.

The V and J genes are TRBV15 and TRBJ2-6, with D hard to call. The CDR3 length is 15 residues. V was shortened by 4 bases and J by 1 base, with 8 bases between the two germline ends. Germline CDR1 and CDR2: LNHNV and YYDKDF (reference sequence). In DNA form, the CDR3 reads TGTGCCACCAGCACTGCGCGGTCTGGGGCCAACGTCCTGACTTTC. It specifies CATSTARSGANVLTF.

This clonotype turned up a few times. J is TRBJ2-5 and V is TRBV11-3, with D tentatively TRBD2 (5 bases). The germline CDR1 and CDR2 sequences are SGHNT and YENEEA. The CDR3 totals 17 residues. V lost 1 base, J lost 5 bases, and 20 bases lay in between. The CDR3 DNA reads TGTGCCAGCAGCTTAGGAGCCCGGGAAAAACCGGATGAGACCCAGTACTTC. The encoded protein is CASSLGAREKPDETQYF.

The chain couples TRBV6-5 to TRBJ2-7, with a possible D match to TRBD2 (6 bases). The length of the CDR3 is 16 residues. V lost 2 bases and J 6 bases, leaving 20 bases between the germline ends. CDR1 is MNHEY, CDR2 SVGAGI, per germline. The CDR3 sequence: CASSYPPYGGGSEQYF. CDR3 sequence (DNA): TGTGCCAGCAGTTACCCCCCGTACGGGGGAGGAAGCGAGCAGTACTTC.

In this sample, this clonotype turned up once. The chain joins TRBV6-1 to TRBJ1-2; D is unclear. Per germline, CDR1 MNHNS and CDR2 SASEGT. This CDR3 has 13 residues. With 6 bases removed from V and 5 bases from J, the gap between germline ends came to 13 bases. The CDR3 nucleotides read TGTGCCAGCAGGCCCGGGAGGGATTATGGCTACACCTTC. It translates to CASRPGRDYGYTF.

The V and J genes are TRBV5-1 and TRBJ2-7; 8 positions match TRBD1. The CDR3 consists of 14 residues. V was pared by 2 bases and J by 5 bases, with 6 bases of the junction left unmatched. Germline V lookup: CDR1 SGHRS, CDR2 YFSETQ. CDR3 region: CASSFGQGRDEQYF. DNA of the CDR3: TGCGCCAGCAGCTTCGGACAGGGTAGGGACGAGCAGTACTTC.

The chain combines TRBV19 with TRBJ2-2; TRBD2 aligns across 7 bases. CDR3 length equals 14 residues. J lost 4 bases, V lost 10 bases, and 9 bases had no gene match. The germline gives CDR1 LNHDA, CDR2 SQIVND (reference sequence). The CDR3 region is CATRLAVPTGELFF. Here the CDR3 DNA reads TGTGCCACGCGGCTAGCGGTACCCACCGGGGAGCTGTTTTTT.

This sequence joins TRBV4-2 and TRBJ2-3; 11 bases line up with TRBD2. The germline V gene encodes CDR1 LGHNA and CDR2 YNFKEQ. The CDR3 is made up of 16 amino acids. V gave up 4 bases and J gave up 6 bases; unmatched junction bases: 9. DNA for the CDR3: TGTGCCAGCAGCCGGAAAGGGACTAGCGGATACGATACGCAGTATTTT. It codes for CASSRKGTSGYDTQYF.

This clonotype has more than one count but fewer than ten. This chain joins TRBV30 and TRBJ2-2; D unclear. The CDR3 covers 13 residues. Germline V gene data show CDR1 as GTSNPN and CDR2 as SVGIG (reference sequence). The V end lost 0 bases, the J end lost 7 bases, and 9 bases lay between the germline ends. The CDR3 DNA is TGTGCCTGGAGTGTGACGGGTGGCGGGGAGCTGTTTTTT. It codes for CAWSVTGGGELFF.

The chain recombines TRBV20-1 with TRBJ2-6; D not certain. The CDR3 length is 15 residues. The V and J ends lost 3 bases and 0 bases respectively, with 9 bases between them. In germline, CDR1 is DFQATT, CDR2 SNEGSKA (reference sequence). The CDR3 sequence: CSASTRVSGANVLTF. DNA for the CDR3: TGCAGTGCTAGTACTCGGGTCTCTGGGGCCAACGTCCTGACTTTC.

This clonotype came up a few times. This sequence joins TRBV7-2 and TRBJ2-5; 9 positions agree with TRBD1. After removal of 6 bases from V and 4 bases from J, the junction contained 9 bases not matched to a gene. The CDR3 sequence is 15 residues long. Germline lookup yields CDR1 SGHTA and CDR2 FQGNSA. The CDR3 nucleotides are TGTGCCAGCAGGTTACAGGGGGCGATACGAGAGACCCAGTACTTC. Protein: CASRLQGAIRETQYF.

V is TRBV28 and J is TRBJ2-3; maybe TRBD2 (6 bases). This CDR3 region has 14 residues. Germline lookup yields CDR1 MDHEN and CDR2 SYDVKM. V was cut by 6 bases and J by 2 bases, with 12 bases left in between. CDR3 bases: TGTGCCAGCAGCCTACGGGAGAACACAGATACGCAGTATTTT. As protein: CASSLRENTDTQYF.

The gene calls are TRBV28 and TRBJ1-2, with 7 bases identical to TRBD1. Germline V gene data show CDR1 as MDHEN and CDR2 as SYDVKM. CDR3 length equals 15 residues. V was pared by 5 bases and J by 4 bases, with 10 bases of the junction left unmatched. The CDR3 DNA follows: TGTGCCAGCAGTCAGTCGAGGGACAGACGCTATGGCTACACCTTC. Translating gives CASSQSRDRRYGYTF.

The chain is built from TRBV6-2 or TRBV6-3 and TRBJ2-1, with 9 bases identical to TRBD2. Germline loops: CDR1 MNHEY, CDR2 SVGEGT. The V segment lost 2 bases and the J segment 4 bases; nucleotides outside the gene matches: 12. This CDR3 region has 18 residues. The DNA for the CDR3 is TGTGCCAGCAGTTACACGGGGGGCTTGACTAGCGGATACAATGAGCAGTTCTTC. Translation gives CASSYTGGLTSGYNEQFF.

This clonotype was seen more than once but under ten times. The genes are TRBV6-5 and TRBJ1-1; D is possibly TRBD1 (6 bases). The CDR3 totals 14 residues. V gave up 2 bases and J gave up 1 base, with 8 bases separating them. Germline V gene data show CDR1 as MNHEY and CDR2 as SVGAGI. The CDR3 protein is CASSYSRGNTEAFF. CDR3 in DNA: TGTGCCAGCAGTTACAGCAGGGGGAACACTGAAGCTTTCTTT.

CDR3 DNA sequence: TGTGCCAGCAGTGATCTAGCGGGAGGGGAATACAATGAGCAGTTCTTC. Translating gives CASSDLAGGEYNEQFF. The V and J genes are TRBV6-4 and TRBJ2-1, with 12 bases matching TRBD2. The ends lost 3 bases at V and 4 bases at J; junction bases unmatched: 4. Germline V gene lookup returns CDR1 MRHNA and CDR2 SNTAGT. The CDR3 extends over 16 amino acids.

The V and J genes are TRBV2 and TRBJ1-5; no firm D call. CDR1 SNHLY and CDR2 FYNNEI come from the germline V gene. The CDR3 is made up of 14 amino acids. V was cut by 3 bases and J by 5 bases, with 11 bases left in between. The CDR3 region has the DNA TGTGCCAGCAGTGATGTACGAGACTATCAGCCCCAGCATTTT. Protein: CASSDVRDYQPQHF.